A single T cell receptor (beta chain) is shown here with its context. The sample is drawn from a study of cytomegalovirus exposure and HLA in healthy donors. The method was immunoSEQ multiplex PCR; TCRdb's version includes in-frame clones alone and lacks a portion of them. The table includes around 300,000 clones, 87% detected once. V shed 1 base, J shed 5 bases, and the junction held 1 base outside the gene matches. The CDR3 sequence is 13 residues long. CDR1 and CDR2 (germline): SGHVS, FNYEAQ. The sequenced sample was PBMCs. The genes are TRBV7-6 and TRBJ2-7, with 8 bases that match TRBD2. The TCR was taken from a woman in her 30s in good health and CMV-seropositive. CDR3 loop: CASSLVLADEQYF. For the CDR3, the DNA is TGTGCCAGCAGCTTAGTACTAGCGGACGAGCAGTACTTC. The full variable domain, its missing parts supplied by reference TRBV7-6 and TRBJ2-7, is GAGVSQSPRYKVTKRGQDVALRCDPISGHVSLYWYRQALGQGPEFLTYFNYEAQQDKSGLPNDRFSAERPEGSISTLTIQRTEQRDSAMYRCASSLVLADEQYFGPGTRLTVT.